A single sample gave rise to the 4 T cell receptor beta chains below, sequenced in a study of T-cell memory formation after mild COVID-19. TCRdb recomputed calls from the 5' RACE reads with MiXCR, one row per CDR3 protein. The repertoire consists of fewer than 250,000 distinct CDR3 sequences, with more than 9% occurring once and the leading ten covering just over 3%. The specimen sequenced was PBMCs or a T cell subset sorted from them (not recorded which). The receptors here all came from a man between 18 and 35 years old who had mild COVID-19 (a few samples of this study predate the infection). Cell type and time point are not known.

The chain employs TRBV2 and TRBJ2-5; D gene ambiguous. The V end was cut by 7 bases, the J end by 10 bases, with 13 bases between. CDR1 and CDR2 from the germline V gene are SNHLY and FYNNEI. The CDR3 length is 11 residues. This CDR3 is CASTPLSYQYF. CDR3 DNA: TGTGCCAGCACCCCCTTGAGTTACCAGTACTTC.

This clonotype has only a few counts. The chain combines TRBV9 with TRBJ2-2; 11 nucleotides line up with TRBD2. This CDR3 has 16 residues. The germline V gene encodes CDR1 SGDLS and CDR2 YYNGEE. Trimming took 0 bases from V and 5 from J; bases not matched to a gene: 3. This chain's CDR3 is CASSVELAGGTGELFF. The DNA for the CDR3 is TGTGCCAGCAGCGTAGAATTAGCGGGGGGGACCGGGGAGCTGTTTTTT.

CDR3 nucleotide sequence: TGTGCCTGGAGCCCGGGTGGTTCAGATACGCAGTATTTT. It codes for CAWSPGGSDTQYF. The chain has TRBV30 and TRBJ2-3; no firm D call. With 3 bases removed from V and 4 bases from J, the gap between germline ends came to 11 bases. CDR3 length: 13 residues. The germline V gene encodes CDR1 GTSNPN and CDR2 SVGIG (reference sequence).

This clonotype came up a few times. The chain is built from TRBV18 and TRBJ1-2; possible D gene TRBD1, 5 bases. The CDR3 loop spans 14 amino acids. V lost 0 bases, J lost 6 bases, and 11 bases lay in between. The germline V gene has CDR1 KGHSH and CDR2 LQKENI. This CDR3 is CASSPPAGRHGYTF. Here the CDR3 DNA reads TGTGCCAGCTCACCACCTGCAGGGAGGCATGGCTACACCTTC.